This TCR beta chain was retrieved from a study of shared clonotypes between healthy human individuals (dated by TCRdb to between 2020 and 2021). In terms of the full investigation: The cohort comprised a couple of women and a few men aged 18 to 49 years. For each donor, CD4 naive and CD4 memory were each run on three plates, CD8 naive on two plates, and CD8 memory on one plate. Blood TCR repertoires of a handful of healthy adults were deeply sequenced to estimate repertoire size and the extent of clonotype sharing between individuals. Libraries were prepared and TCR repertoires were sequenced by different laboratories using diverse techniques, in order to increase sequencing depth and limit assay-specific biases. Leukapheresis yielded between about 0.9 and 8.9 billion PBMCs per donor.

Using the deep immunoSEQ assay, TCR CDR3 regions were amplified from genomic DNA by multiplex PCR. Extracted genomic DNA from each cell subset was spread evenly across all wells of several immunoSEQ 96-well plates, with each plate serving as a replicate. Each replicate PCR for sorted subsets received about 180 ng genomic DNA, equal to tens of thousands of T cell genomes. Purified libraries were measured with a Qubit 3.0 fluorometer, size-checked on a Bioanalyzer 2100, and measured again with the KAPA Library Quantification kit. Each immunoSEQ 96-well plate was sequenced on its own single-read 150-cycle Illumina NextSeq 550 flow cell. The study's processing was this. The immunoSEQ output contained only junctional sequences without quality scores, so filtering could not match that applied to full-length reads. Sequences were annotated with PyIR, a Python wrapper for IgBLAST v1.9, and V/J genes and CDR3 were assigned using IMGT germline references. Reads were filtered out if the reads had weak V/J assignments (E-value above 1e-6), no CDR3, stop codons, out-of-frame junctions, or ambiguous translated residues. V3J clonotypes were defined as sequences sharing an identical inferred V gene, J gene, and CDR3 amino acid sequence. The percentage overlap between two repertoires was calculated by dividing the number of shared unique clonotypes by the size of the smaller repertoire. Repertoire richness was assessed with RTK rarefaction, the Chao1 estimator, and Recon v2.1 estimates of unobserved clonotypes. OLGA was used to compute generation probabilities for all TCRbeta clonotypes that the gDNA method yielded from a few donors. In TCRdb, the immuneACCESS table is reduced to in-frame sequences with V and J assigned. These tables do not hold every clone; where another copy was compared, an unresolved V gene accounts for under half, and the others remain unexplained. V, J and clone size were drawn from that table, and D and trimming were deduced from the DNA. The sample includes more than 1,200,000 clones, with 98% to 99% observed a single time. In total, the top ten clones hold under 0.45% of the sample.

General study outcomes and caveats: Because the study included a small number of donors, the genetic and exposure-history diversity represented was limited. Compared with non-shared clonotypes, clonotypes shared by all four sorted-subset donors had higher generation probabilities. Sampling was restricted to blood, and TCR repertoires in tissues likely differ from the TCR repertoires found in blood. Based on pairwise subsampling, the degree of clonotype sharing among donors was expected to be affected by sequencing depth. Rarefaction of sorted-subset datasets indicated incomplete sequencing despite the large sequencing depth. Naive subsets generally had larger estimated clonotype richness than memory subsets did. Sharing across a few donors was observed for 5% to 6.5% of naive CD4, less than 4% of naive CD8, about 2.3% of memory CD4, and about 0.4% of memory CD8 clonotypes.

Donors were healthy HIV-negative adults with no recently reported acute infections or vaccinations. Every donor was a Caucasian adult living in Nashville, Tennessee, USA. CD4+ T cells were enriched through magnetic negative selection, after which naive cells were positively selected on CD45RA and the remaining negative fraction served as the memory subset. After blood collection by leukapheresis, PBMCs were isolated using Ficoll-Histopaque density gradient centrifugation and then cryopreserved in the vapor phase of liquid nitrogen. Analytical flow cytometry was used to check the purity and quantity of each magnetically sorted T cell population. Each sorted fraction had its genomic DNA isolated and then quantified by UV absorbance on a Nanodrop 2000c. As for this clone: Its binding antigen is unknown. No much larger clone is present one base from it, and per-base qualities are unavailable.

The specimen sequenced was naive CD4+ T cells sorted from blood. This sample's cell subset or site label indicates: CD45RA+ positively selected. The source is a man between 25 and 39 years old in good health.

The sequence in DNA is TGTGCCAGCAGTACAGGGACAGGGGGGAACACTGAAGCTTTCTTT. Its product reads: CASSTGTGGNTEAFF. The chain joins TRBV6-5 to TRBJ1-1, and TRBD1 matches 11 of the central bases. The germline V gene sets CDR1 to MNHEY and CDR2 to SVGAGI. Relative to germline, V is missing 5 bases and J is missing 1 base, with 3 bases of the junction outside any gene match. The CDR3 goes from the cysteine to the phenylalanine over 15 residues. Kept here is only the CDR3 DNA, which spans 45 bases and is read in frame from base 1.